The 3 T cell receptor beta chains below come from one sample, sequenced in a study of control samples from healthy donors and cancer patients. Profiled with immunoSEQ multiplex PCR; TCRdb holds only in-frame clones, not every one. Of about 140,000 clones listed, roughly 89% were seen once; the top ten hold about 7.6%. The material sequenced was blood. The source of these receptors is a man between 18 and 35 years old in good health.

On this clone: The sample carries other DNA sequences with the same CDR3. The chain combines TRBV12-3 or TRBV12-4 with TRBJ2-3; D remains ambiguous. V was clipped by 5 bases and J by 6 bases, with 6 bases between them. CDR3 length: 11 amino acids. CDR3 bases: TGTGCCAGCAGTCTATCCGATACGCAGTATTTT. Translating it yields CASSLSDTQYF.

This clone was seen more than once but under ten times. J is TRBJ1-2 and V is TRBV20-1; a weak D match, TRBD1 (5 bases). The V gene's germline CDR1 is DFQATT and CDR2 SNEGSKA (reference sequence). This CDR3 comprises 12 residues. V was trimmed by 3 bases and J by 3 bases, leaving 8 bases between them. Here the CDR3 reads CSASEGHYGYTF. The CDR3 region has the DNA TGCAGTGCTAGTGAGGGGCACTATGGCTACACCTTC.

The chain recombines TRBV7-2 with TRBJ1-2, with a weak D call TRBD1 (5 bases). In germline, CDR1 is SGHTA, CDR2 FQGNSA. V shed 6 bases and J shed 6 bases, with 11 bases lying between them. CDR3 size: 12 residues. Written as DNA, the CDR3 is TGTGCCAGCAGAATATTAGGGGATGGCTACACCTTC. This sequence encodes CASRILGDGYTF.